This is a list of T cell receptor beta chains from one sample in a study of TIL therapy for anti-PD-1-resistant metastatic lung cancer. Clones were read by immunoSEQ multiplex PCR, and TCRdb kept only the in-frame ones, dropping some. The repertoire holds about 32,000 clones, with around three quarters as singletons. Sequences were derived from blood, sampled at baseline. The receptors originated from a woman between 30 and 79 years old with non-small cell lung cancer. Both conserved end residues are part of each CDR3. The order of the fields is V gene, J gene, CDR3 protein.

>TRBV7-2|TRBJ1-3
CASSLVGSGNTIYF
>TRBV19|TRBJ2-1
CASSMLRASYNEQFF
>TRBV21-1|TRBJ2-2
CASSKIDGTGNTGELFF
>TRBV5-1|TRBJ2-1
CASSGGTVHEQFF
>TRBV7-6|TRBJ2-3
CASSPGTGARTQYF
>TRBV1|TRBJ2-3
CTSSHDMGLEGNTQYF
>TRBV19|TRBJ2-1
CASMALAGGSSYNEQFF
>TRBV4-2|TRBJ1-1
CASSQEGRFDTEAFF
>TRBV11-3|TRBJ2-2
CASSRSGTGGRELFF
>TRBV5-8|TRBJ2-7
CASSPGPGYEQYF
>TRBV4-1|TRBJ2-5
CASSQLGGNAIDQETQYF
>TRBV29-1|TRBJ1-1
CSFTRGTEAFF
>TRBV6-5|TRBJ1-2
CATRTGDAYGYTF
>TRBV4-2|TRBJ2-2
CASSQGLGGELFF
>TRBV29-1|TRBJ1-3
CSVVRGNTIYF
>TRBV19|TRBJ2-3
CASSPISGSFGDTQYF
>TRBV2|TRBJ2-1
CASSENEQFF
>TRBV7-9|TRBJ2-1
CASSLEGPEQFF
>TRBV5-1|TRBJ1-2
CASSRDPQGDYGYTF
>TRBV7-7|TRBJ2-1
CASSLSESSYNEQFF
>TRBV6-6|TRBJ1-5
CASSRIGRNSNQPQHF
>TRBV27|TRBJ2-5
CASSLSQFEETQYF
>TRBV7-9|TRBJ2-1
CASSRPSANEQFF
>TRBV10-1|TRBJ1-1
CASSRTGVPEAFF
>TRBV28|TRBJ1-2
CASRGLNYGYTF
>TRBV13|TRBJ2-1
CASSTTSGTSSSYNEQFF
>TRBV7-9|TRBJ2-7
CASSSAAGSAEQYF
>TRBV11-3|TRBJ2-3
CASSLGGPSGGFTDTQYF
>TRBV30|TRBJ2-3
CAWSLTRLARPDTQYF
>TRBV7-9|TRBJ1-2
CASSLSQGWGYTF
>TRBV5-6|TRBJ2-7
CASSLGAGLSYEQYF
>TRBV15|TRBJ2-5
CATSTTAPGIPEETQYF
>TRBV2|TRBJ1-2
CASSGNRGRYGYTF
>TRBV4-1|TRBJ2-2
CASSLLAGVTGELFF
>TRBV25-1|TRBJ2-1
CASSESRGRSYNEQFF
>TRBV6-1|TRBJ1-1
CASSLFAETEAFF
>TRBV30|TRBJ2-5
CAWSVGETQYF
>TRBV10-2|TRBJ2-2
CASSPGQLTGELFF
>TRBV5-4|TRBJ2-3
CASSVRLAESTDTQYF
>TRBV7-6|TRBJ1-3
CASSWGGSASGNTIYF
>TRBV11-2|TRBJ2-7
CASSSDRGYEQYF
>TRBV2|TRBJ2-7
CASSFSYEQYF
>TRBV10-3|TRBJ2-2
CAISESGSPNTGELFF
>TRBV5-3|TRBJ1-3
CARSSPRREPSVYF
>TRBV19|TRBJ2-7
CAISTGNQNYEQYF
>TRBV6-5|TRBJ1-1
CASSNDRVGNTEAFF
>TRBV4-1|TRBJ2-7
CASSFAGSYEQYF
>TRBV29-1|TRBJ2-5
CSVPTGFQETQYF
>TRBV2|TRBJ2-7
CASSSPLAGDFDEQYF
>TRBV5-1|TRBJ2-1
CASSLADAVGEQFF
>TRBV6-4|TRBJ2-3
CASSDAGQIRPYTDTQYF
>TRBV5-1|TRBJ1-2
CASSLQVQGADYGYTF
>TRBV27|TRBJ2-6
CASSLRVSGANVLTF